This TCR beta chain was recorded in a study of cytomegalovirus exposure and HLA in healthy donors. Turning to this clone: What it binds is unknown.

Study outcomes and limitations: Later, an analysis found that common viral pathogens appeared to be linked with several of the most significant clusters. In a later analysis, specific HLA alleles were associated with approximately 16,000 TCR beta sequences at a 0.05 false discovery rate. Trimming of TCR beta V- and J-genes showed a link, identified in a later analysis, to a missense DCLRE1C variant.

A multiplex PCR was run with 60 Vbeta primers and 13 Jbeta primers. Here immunoSEQ multiplex PCR was the method, and the copy in TCRdb shows in-frame clones only, minus some. This table lists more than 90,000 clones. Specimen: PBMCs. The source of this sequence is a man in his forties or fifties in good health and CMV-seropositive.

CDR3 DNA: TGCGCCAGCAGCGCAGGACAGGGAGTACCCAATGAGCAGTTCTTC. The encoded protein is CASSAGQGVPNEQFF. The chain couples TRBV5-1 to TRBJ2-1, with 8 bases fitting TRBD1. The CDR3 runs to 15 residues. With 4 bases clipped from V and 6 bases from J, the junction kept 9 bases outside the gene matches. The germline gives CDR1 SGHRS, CDR2 YFSETQ.